The 14 T cell receptor beta chains presented below share a single source sample, sequenced in a study of OX40 agonist ivuxolimab in advanced cancers. TCRdb keeps only in-frame clones here, not all; method: immunoSEQ multiplex PCR. The table includes 21,000 or so clones, approximately 87% detected once. The specimen was CD4+ or CD8+ T cells sorted from blood, collected in a trial of the OX40 agonist ivuxolimab. The source of these receptors is an adult with an advanced solid tumor such as melanoma, head and neck, liver or kidney cancer.

The CDR3 here is CASRQGGGEQFF. The CDR3, as DNA: TGTGCCAGCAGACAGGGAGGGGGTGAGCAGTTCTTC. The chain has TRBV7-9 and TRBJ2-1, with D maybe TRBD2 (7 bases). The germline CDR1 and CDR2 sequences are SEHNR and FQNEAQ (reference sequence). This CDR3 has 12 amino acids. Trimming removed 6 bases from V and 9 bases from J, with 12 bases in between.

This clone was observed a single time. V usage is TRBV20-1 and J usage is TRBJ1-4, with D perhaps TRBD1 (5 bases). Germline V gene sequence: CDR1 DFQATT, CDR2 SNEGSKA (reference sequence). CDR3 size: 11 residues. V dropped 6 bases and J dropped 10 bases, with 12 bases sitting between them. CDR3 sequence reads: CSAETAPKLFF. CDR3 DNA: TGCAGTGCAGAGACAGCCCCAAAACTGTTTTTT.

The V and J genes are TRBV6-1 and TRBJ1-1; D is uncertain. This CDR3 region has 13 residues. Germline V gene lookup returns CDR1 MNHNS and CDR2 SASEGT. Trimming shortened V by 11 bases and J by 0 bases, and 13 bases separated the two germline ends. This chain's CDR3 is CACGRLLNTEAFF. The CDR3 DNA sequence: TGTGCCTGTGGTAGGCTCTTGAACACTGAAGCTTTCTTT.

This chain links TRBV5-1 with TRBJ2-2; 8 bases match TRBD1. CDR3 length: 14 amino acids. Germline V CDR1 and CDR2: SGHRS, YFSETQ. The trim removed 4 bases at V and 5 bases at J, leaving 4 bases unmatched. CDR3: CASSGTGGTGELFF. The CDR3 DNA sequence: TGCGCCAGCAGCGGCACAGGGGGAACCGGGGAGCTGTTTTTT.

The rearrangement uses TRBV4-1 and TRBJ2-3; a weak D match, TRBD1 (5 bases). The V end was cut by 1 base, the J end by 11 bases, with 7 bases between. Germline lookup yields CDR1 MGHRA and CDR2 YSYEKL. The CDR3 is made up of 11 amino acids. As DNA, the CDR3 is TGCGCCAGCAGCCAAGCGCAGGGGCAGTATTTT. Residues: CASSQAQGQYF.

V usage is TRBV28 and J usage is TRBJ1-5; no clear D. CDR3 length: 11 amino acids. Germline CDR1 MDHEN, CDR2 SYDVKM. The CDR3 loop is CAVGLNQPQHF. CDR3 DNA: TGTGCAGTAGGACTGAATCAGCCCCAGCATTTT.

The rearrangement joins TRBV27 to TRBJ2-1; 9 nucleotides agree with TRBD1. Trimming took 6 bases from V and 0 from J; bases not matched to a gene: 6. The CDR3 extends over 16 amino acids. Germline values: CDR1 MNHEY, CDR2 SMNVEV (reference sequence). Written as DNA, the CDR3 is TGTGCCAGCAGCCGGGCGACAGGGGGCTCCTACAATGAGCAGTTCTTC. Protein: CASSRATGGSYNEQFF.

The V and J genes are TRBV29-1 and TRBJ2-2, with 9 nucleotides matching TRBD2. The CDR3 totals 16 residues. Germline V gene lookup returns CDR1 SQVTM and CDR2 ANQGSEA. V shed 3 bases, J shed 4 bases, and the junction held 9 bases outside the gene matches. As DNA, the CDR3 is TGCAGCGTTGACTCTGGGGGGCGGGGGGGCACCGGGGAGCTGTTTTTT. It specifies CSVDSGGRGGTGELFF.

The chain employs TRBV7-3 and TRBJ2-1, with D unresolved. Germline lookup yields CDR1 SGHTA and CDR2 FQGTGA. The CDR3 spans 13 residues. Deletions cut 1 base from V and 5 bases from J, with 6 bases between. CDR3 DNA sequence: TGTGCCAGCAGCTTAATGGTCAACAATGAGCAGTTCTTC. Protein: CASSLMVNNEQFF. Together with reference TRBV7-3 and TRBJ2-1, the CDR3 gives the full variable domain: GAGVSQTPSNKVTEKGKYVELRCDPISGHTALYWYRQSLGQGPEFLIYFQGTGAADDSGLPNDRFFAVRPEGSVSTLKIQRTERGDSAVYLCASSLMVNNEQFFGPGTRLTVL.

The gene calls are TRBV19 and TRBJ1-1, with no clear D. The CDR3 has 15 amino acids. Germline CDR1 LNHDA, CDR2 SQIVND (reference sequence). Trimming cost V 1 base and J 4 bases, with 13 bases left between them. The CDR3 sequence: CASSIGALALTEAFF. CDR3 DNA: TGTGCCAGTAGTATAGGAGCGTTGGCCCTCACTGAAGCTTTCTTT. Complete variable domain (other parts from reference TRBV19 and TRBJ1-1): DGGITQSPKYLFRKEGQNVTLSCEQNLNHDAMYWYRQDPGQGLRLIYYSQIVNDFQKGDIAEGYSVSREKKESFPLTVTSAQKNPTAFYLCASSIGALALTEAFFGQGTRLTVV.

The gene calls are TRBV29-1 and TRBJ1-2; D is unresolved. CDR1 and CDR2 (germline): SQVTM, ANQGSEA. Trimming shortened V by 0 bases and J by 5 bases, and 13 bases separated the two germline ends. This CDR3 has 14 amino acids. CDR3 sequence reads: CSVEDELTGYGYTF. In DNA, the CDR3 is TGCAGCGTTGAAGATGAATTGACCGGGTATGGCTACACCTTC.

The chain combines TRBV4-3 with TRBJ2-7, with 7 bases lining up with TRBD2. Germline-derived CDR1 and CDR2 are LGHNA and YSLEER. This CDR3 comprises 14 residues. V lost 1 base to trimming and J lost 4 bases; unmatched junction nucleotides: 4. In DNA form, the CDR3 reads TGCGCCAGCAGCCAAGCCCTGGGGGGGTACGAGCAGTACTTC. It encodes CASSQALGGYEQYF.

The V gene is TRBV15, the J gene TRBJ1-5; 7 bases line up with TRBD1. The CDR3 sequence is 15 residues long. Germline V gives CDR1 LNHNV, CDR2 YYDKDF (reference sequence). V trimming: 8 bases; J trimming: 0 bases; junction bases outside the gene matches: 7. CDR3 loop: CATEGAEGSNQPQHF. CDR3 in DNA: TGTGCCACCGAGGGGGCGGAGGGTAGCAATCAGCCCCAGCATTTT. Full variable domain (remainder filled in from reference TRBV15 and TRBJ1-5): DAMVIQNPRYQVTQFGKPVTLSCSQTLNHNVMYWYQQKSSQAPKLLFHYYDKDFNNEADTPDNFQSRRPNTSFCFLDIRSPGLGDTAMYLCATEGAEGSNQPQHFGDGTRLSIL.

This clone was counted once. The chain carries TRBV4-1 and TRBJ2-2, with 8 bases identical to TRBD2. This CDR3 has 19 residues. The germline CDR1 and CDR2 sequences are MGHRA and YSYEKL. J was trimmed by 1 base and V by 4 bases; bases with no gene match: 14. CDR3 loop: CASSPPPLIAGWNTGELFF. The CDR3 DNA sequence: TGCGCCAGCAGCCCCCCCCCACTTATAGCGGGGTGGAACACCGGGGAGCTGTTTTTT.